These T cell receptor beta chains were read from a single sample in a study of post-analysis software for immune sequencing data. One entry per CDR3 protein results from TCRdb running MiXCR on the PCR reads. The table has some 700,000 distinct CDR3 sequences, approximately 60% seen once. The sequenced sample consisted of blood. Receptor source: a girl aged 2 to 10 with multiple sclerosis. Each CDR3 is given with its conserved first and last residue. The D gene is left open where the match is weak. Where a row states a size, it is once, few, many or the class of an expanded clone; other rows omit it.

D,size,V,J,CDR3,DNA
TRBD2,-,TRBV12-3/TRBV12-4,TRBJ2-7,CASSWEGHSYEQYF,TGTGCCAGCAGTTGGGAGGGTCACTCCTACGAGCAGTACTTC
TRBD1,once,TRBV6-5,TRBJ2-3,CASSWGQALIQDTQYF,TGTGCCAGCAGTTGGGGACAGGCCTTGATCCAAGATACGCAGTATTTT
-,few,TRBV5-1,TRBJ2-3,CASSSSIRDTFTDTQYF,TGCGCCAGCAGCTCGTCCATCCGGGACACATTCACAGATACGCAGTATTTT
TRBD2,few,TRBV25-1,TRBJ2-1,CASSPRGLASNEQFF,TGTGCCAGCAGTCCCCGGGGACTAGCGTCCAATGAGCAGTTCTTC
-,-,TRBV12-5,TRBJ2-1,CASGLVQEGDELAYNEQFF,TGTGCTAGTGGTTTGGTACAGGAGGGGGACGAGCTCGCCTACAATGAGCAGTTCTTC
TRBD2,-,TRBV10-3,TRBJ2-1,CAISESNGRADEQFF,TGTGCCATCAGTGAGTCTAACGGGAGGGCGGATGAGCAGTTCTTC
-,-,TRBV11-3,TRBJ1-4,CASSFGGPTNEKLFF,TGTGCCAGCAGCTTCGGGGGGCCGACTAATGAAAAACTGTTTTTT
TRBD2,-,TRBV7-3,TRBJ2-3,CASSSRASGRASDTQYF,TGTGCCAGCAGCTCCAGGGCTAGCGGGAGGGCCTCAGATACGCAGTATTTT
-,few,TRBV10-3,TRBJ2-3,CAIRGPADTQYF,TGTGCCATCAGGGGTCCGGCAGATACGCAGTATTTT
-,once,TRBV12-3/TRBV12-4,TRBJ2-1,CASRSAGAGSYNEQFF,TGTGCCAGCAGGTCCGCGGGTGCGGGGTCCTACAATGAGCAGTTCTTC
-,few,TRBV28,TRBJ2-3,CASSFGGVKDTQYF,TGTGCCAGCAGTTTCGGGGGAGTGAAAGATACGCAGTATTTT
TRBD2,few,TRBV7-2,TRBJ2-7,CASSTSGGTNTYEQYF,TGTGCCAGCAGCACTAGCGGGGGGACTAACACCTACGAGCAGTACTTC
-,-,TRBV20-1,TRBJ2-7,CSAIRDGTYEQYF,TGCAGTGCGATCCGGGACGGGACCTACGAGCAGTACTTC
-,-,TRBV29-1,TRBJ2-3,CSVVYVSTDTQYF,TGCAGCGTTGTTTACGTAAGCACAGATACGCAGTATTTT
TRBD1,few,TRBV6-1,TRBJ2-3,CASSKGRQGIPWQYF,TGTGCCAGCAGTAAAGGGAGACAGGGGATCCCTTGGCAGTATTTT
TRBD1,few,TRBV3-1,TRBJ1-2,CASSQDRQGPYGYTF,TGTGCCAGCAGTCAAGATCGACAGGGGCCCTATGGCTACACCTTC
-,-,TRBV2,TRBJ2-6,CASSKDSAGANVLTF,TGTGCCAGCAGCAAAGACAGCGCTGGGGCCAACGTCCTGACTTTC
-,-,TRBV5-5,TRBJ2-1,CASSLRSLSSYNEQFF,TGTGCCAGCAGCTTGAGGTCACTTAGCTCCTACAATGAGCAGTTCTTC
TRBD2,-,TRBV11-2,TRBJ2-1,CASSSRAGGEQFF,TGTGCCAGCAGCTCCCGTGCGGGGGGTGAGCAGTTCTTC
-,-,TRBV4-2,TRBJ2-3,CASSQDPGESPDTQYF,TGTGCCAGTAGCCAAGATCCAGGGGAGTCACCAGATACGCAGTATTTT
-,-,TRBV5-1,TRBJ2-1,CASSSGLPNFRNEQFF,TGCGCCAGCAGCTCAGGGTTGCCCAATTTCCGCAATGAGCAGTTCTTC
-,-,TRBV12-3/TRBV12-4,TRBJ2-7,CASSWGSPYEQYF,TGTGCCAGCAGTTGGGGCAGTCCCTACGAGCAGTACTTC
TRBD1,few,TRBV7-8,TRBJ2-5,CASSLRQGIGETQYF,TGTGCCAGCAGCCTTCGACAGGGTATAGGCGAGACCCAGTACTTC
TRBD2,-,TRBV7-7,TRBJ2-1,CASSPRTSGVAYNEQFF,TGTGCCAGCAGCCCGCGGACTAGCGGGGTTGCTTACAATGAGCAGTTCTTC
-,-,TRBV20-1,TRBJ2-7,CSASSYEQYF,TGCAGTGCTAGCTCCTACGAGCAGTACTTC